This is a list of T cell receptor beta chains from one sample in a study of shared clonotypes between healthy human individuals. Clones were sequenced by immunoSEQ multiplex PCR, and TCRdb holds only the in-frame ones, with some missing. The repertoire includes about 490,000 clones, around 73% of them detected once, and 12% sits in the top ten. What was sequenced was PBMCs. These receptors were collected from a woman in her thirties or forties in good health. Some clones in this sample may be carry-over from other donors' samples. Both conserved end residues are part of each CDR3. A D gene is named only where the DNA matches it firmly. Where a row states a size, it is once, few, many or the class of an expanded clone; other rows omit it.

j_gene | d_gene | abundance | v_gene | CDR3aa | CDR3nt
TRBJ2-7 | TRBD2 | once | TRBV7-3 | CASSSGLAGHGEQYF | TGTGCCAGCAGCTCCGGACTAGCGGGTCATGGGGAGCAGTACTTC
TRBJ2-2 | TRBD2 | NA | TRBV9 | CASSGAGGLAGVTGELFF | TGTGCCAGCAGCGGAGCGGGGGGGCTAGCGGGAGTCACCGGGGAGCTGTTTTTT
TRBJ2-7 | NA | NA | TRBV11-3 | CASSLVSDEQYF | TGTGCCAGCAGCTTAGTGTCGGACGAGCAGTACTTC
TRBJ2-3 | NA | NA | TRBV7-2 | CASSLGPRDTQYF | TGTGCCAGCAGCTTAGGCCCAAGAGATACGCAGTATTTT
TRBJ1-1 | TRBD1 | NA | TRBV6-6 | CASSYSPQGAGTEAFF | TGTGCCAGCAGTTACTCTCCCCAGGGGGCGGGTACTGAAGCTTTCTTT
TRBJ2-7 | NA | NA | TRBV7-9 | CASSPTTTEQYF | TGTGCCAGCAGCCCCACGACGACCGAGCAGTACTTC
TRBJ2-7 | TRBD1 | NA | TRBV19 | CASTPQGASYEQYF | TGTGCCAGTACCCCGCAGGGGGCCTCCTACGAGCAGTACTTC
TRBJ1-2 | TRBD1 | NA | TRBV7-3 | CASNRQGEGGYTF | TGTGCCAGCAACCGACAGGGAGAGGGTGGCTACACCTTC
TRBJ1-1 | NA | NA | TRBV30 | CAWSLRTGVNTEAFF | TGTGCCTGGAGTTTGAGAACAGGCGTGAACACCGAAGCTTTCTTT
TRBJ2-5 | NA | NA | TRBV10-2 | CASRRDETQYF | TGCGCCAGCAGGAGGGACGAGACCCAGTACTTC
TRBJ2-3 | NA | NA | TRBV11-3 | CASSNRESTDTQYF | TGTGCCAGCAGCAACCGGGAAAGCACAGATACGCAGTATTTT
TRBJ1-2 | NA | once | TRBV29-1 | CSAVENGYTF | TGCAGCGCCGTGGAGAATGGCTACACCTTC
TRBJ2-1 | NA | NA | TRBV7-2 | CASSLGGVRDEQFF | TGTGCCAGCAGCTTAGGTGGGGTACGGGATGAGCAGTTCTTC
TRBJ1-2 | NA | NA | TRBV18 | CASSQDGSYYGYTF | TGTGCCAGCTCGCAAGACGGATCATACTATGGCTACACCTTC
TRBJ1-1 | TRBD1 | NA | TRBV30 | CAGSRDRGPWNTEAFF | TGTGCCGGTAGCAGGGACAGGGGGCCGTGGAACACTGAAGCTTTCTTT
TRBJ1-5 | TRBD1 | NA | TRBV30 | CAWSATGDQPQHF | TGTGCCTGGAGTGCGACAGGGGATCAGCCCCAGCATTTT
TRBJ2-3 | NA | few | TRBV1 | CTSSQEPGAPDTQYF | TGCACCAGCAGCCAAGAGCCCGGGGCCCCAGATACGCAGTATTTT
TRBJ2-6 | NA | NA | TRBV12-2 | CASLPGGGLCTGANVLTF | TGTGCAAGTCTCCCCGGGGGGGGCTTGTGTACTGGGGCCAACGTCCTGACTTTC
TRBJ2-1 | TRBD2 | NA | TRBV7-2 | CASSYLTSGRENEQFF | TGTGCCAGCAGCTACCTTACTAGCGGGAGAGAGAATGAGCAGTTCTTC
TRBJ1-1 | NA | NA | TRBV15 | CATRVGRGLEAFF | TGTGCCACCAGGGTCGGCAGGGGACTTGAAGCTTTCTTT
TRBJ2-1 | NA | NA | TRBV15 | CATSRDPGQLGSQFF | TGTGCCACCAGCAGAGATCCAGGACAGCTAGGAAGCCAGTTCTTC
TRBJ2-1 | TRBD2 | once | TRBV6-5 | CASSAGGGQFF | TGTGCCAGCAGTGCGGGAGGAGGGCAGTTCTTC
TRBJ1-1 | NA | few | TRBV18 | CASSPQGVGNTEAFF | TGTGCCAGCTCACCCCAGGGAGTGGGGAACACTGAAGCTTTCTTT
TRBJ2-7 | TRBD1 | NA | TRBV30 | CAWTLGDSADEQYF | TGTGCCTGGACCTTAGGGGACAGCGCCGACGAGCAGTACTTC
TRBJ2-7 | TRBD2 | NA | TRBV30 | CAWSFSGLDEQYF | TGTGCCTGGAGTTTTAGCGGGCTGGACGAGCAGTACTTC
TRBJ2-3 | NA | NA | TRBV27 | CASSLWVGSRTDTQYF | TGTGCCAGCAGTTTATGGGTGGGCAGCCGCACAGATACGCAGTATTTT